This is a list of T cell receptor beta chains from one sample in a study of PD-1 blockade in classical Hodgkin lymphoma. Some clones are missing from TCRdb's copy, which holds only in-frame ones; the method was immunoSEQ multiplex PCR. The sample holds about 98,000 clones, 80% to 95% seen once. The sample here was peripheral blood mononuclear cells (PBMCs), taken at baseline. These TCRs come from a human donor with classical Hodgkin lymphoma. Each CDR3 is given with its conserved first and last residue. A D gene is named only where the DNA matches it firmly. The size entry is marked missing in some rows and otherwise reads once, few, many or a size class.

v_call: TRBV9
d_call: TRBD1
clone_size: -
j_call: TRBJ2-6
cdr3_nt: TGTGCCAGCAGCGGACAGGGTTCCTCTGGGGCCAACGTCCTGACTTTC
cdr3_aa: CASSGQGSSGANVLTF

v_call: TRBV18
d_call: -
clone_size: once
j_call: TRBJ2-3
cdr3_nt: TGTGCCAGCTCACCAGCCAGGGGCACCACAGATACGCAGTATTTT
cdr3_aa: CASSPARGTTDTQYF

v_call: TRBV10-3
d_call: -
clone_size: -
j_call: TRBJ2-5
cdr3_nt: TGTGCCATCAGTGTCCGTAGGGAAGAGACCCAGTACTTC
cdr3_aa: CAISVRREETQYF

v_call: TRBV15
d_call: TRBD2
clone_size: -
j_call: TRBJ2-1
cdr3_nt: TGTGCCACCAGCAGAGTTCAACTAGCGGGGGGGGATGAGCAGTTCTTC
cdr3_aa: CATSRVQLAGGDEQFF

v_call: TRBV9
d_call: -
clone_size: -
j_call: TRBJ2-5
cdr3_nt: TGTGCCAGCAGCGTAGCGGGACTTGCGGAAGAGACCCAGTACTTC
cdr3_aa: CASSVAGLAEETQYF

v_call: TRBV18
d_call: -
clone_size: -
j_call: TRBJ2-5
cdr3_nt: TGTGCCAGCTCACCGGGAGGAGAGACCCAGTACTTC
cdr3_aa: CASSPGGETQYF

v_call: TRBV6-1
d_call: -
clone_size: -
j_call: TRBJ1-5
cdr3_nt: TGTGCCAGCAGCAAAAAGGACCCCGCGAGCATGCCCCAGCATTTT
cdr3_aa: CASSKKDPASMPQHF

v_call: TRBV28
d_call: -
clone_size: -
j_call: TRBJ2-3
cdr3_nt: TGTGCCAGCAGTTATTCGACTGGGAAGTACACAGATACGCAGTATTTT
cdr3_aa: CASSYSTGKYTDTQYF

v_call: TRBV28
d_call: -
clone_size: -
j_call: TRBJ1-2
cdr3_nt: TGTGCCAGCAGGTCTGGGGACTGGCTAAACTATGGCTACACCTTC
cdr3_aa: CASRSGDWLNYGYTF

v_call: TRBV14
d_call: TRBD1
clone_size: -
j_call: TRBJ2-2
cdr3_nt: TGTGCCAGCAGCGCGGATACCGGGACAGGGGCCTACACCGGGGAGCTGTTTTTT
cdr3_aa: CASSADTGTGAYTGELFF

v_call: TRBV6-6
d_call: -
clone_size: -
j_call: TRBJ2-7
cdr3_nt: TGTGCCAGCAGTTACTCGAGTACCCCACGTTGGGAGCAGTACTTC
cdr3_aa: CASSYSSTPRWEQYF

v_call: TRBV30
d_call: TRBD2
clone_size: -
j_call: TRBJ2-7
cdr3_nt: TGTGCCTGGAGTGTACAGGGACTAGCGGGCCTCTCCTACGAGCAGTACTTC
cdr3_aa: CAWSVQGLAGLSYEQYF

v_call: TRBV30
d_call: -
clone_size: -
j_call: TRBJ2-7
cdr3_nt: TGTGCCTGGAGTGTAATCGACCCTGTCTACGAGCAGTACTTC
cdr3_aa: CAWSVIDPVYEQYF

v_call: TRBV19
d_call: -
clone_size: -
j_call: TRBJ1-5
cdr3_nt: TGTGCCAGTAGTATACAGGGGAGCAATCAGCCCCAGCATTTT
cdr3_aa: CASSIQGSNQPQHF

v_call: TRBV6-4
d_call: TRBD2
clone_size: -
j_call: TRBJ2-3
cdr3_nt: TGTGCCAGCAGTGCGGGAGGAACAGATACGCAGTATTTT
cdr3_aa: CASSAGGTDTQYF

v_call: TRBV11-1
d_call: -
clone_size: -
j_call: TRBJ1-2
cdr3_nt: TGTGCCAGCAGCACGGGTCCGGGGATTTATGGCTACACCTTC
cdr3_aa: CASSTGPGIYGYTF

v_call: TRBV5-8
d_call: TRBD2
clone_size: -
j_call: TRBJ2-1
cdr3_nt: TGTGCCAGCAGCTTTGCGGGAGTTGGCTCCTACAATGAGCAGTTCTTC
cdr3_aa: CASSFAGVGSYNEQFF

v_call: TRBV28
d_call: TRBD1
clone_size: -
j_call: TRBJ1-1
cdr3_nt: TGTGCCAGCAGTTACGACAGGGTCGAAGCTTTCTTT
cdr3_aa: CASSYDRVEAFF

v_call: TRBV6-1
d_call: -
clone_size: -
j_call: TRBJ2-7
cdr3_nt: TGTGCCAGCATCGGCGCCTACGAGCAGTACTTC
cdr3_aa: CASIGAYEQYF

v_call: TRBV4-1
d_call: -
clone_size: -
j_call: TRBJ1-4
cdr3_nt: TGCGCCAGCAGCCAATTCGGGACAAGGTTTAGAAAACTGTTTTTT
cdr3_aa: CASSQFGTRFRKLFF

v_call: TRBV28
d_call: -
clone_size: -
j_call: TRBJ2-7
cdr3_nt: TGTGCCAGCAGTTCTCAGGGAATCGAGCAGTACTTC
cdr3_aa: CASSSQGIEQYF

v_call: TRBV5-1
d_call: TRBD2
clone_size: -
j_call: TRBJ2-2
cdr3_nt: TGCGCCAGCAGCTCTAGCGGGAGCGGGCGTGAGGGGGAGCTGTTTTTT
cdr3_aa: CASSSSGSGREGELFF

v_call: TRBV19
d_call: -
clone_size: -
j_call: TRBJ1-4
cdr3_nt: TGTGCCAGTAGTATAGCCGGCAGATCTGAAAAACTGTTTTTT
cdr3_aa: CASSIAGRSEKLFF

v_call: TRBV28
d_call: -
clone_size: -
j_call: TRBJ1-2
cdr3_nt: TGTGCCAGCACCAACCCGAGACCCCGGGTCCTCCATCCCTTGGGGCACTTC
cdr3_aa: CASTNPRPRVLHPLGHF

v_call: TRBV7-9
d_call: -
clone_size: -
j_call: TRBJ2-2
cdr3_nt: TGTGCCAGCAGCCTCGGCGGGTTGTCGGGGGAGCTGTTTTTT
cdr3_aa: CASSLGGLSGELFF

v_call: TRBV4-1
d_call: TRBD2
clone_size: once
j_call: TRBJ2-1
cdr3_nt: TGCGCCAGCAGCCAAGAGACTAGCGGGGTCTCCTACAATGAGCAGTTCTTC
cdr3_aa: CASSQETSGVSYNEQFF

v_call: TRBV6-4
d_call: -
clone_size: -
j_call: TRBJ1-1
cdr3_nt: TGTGCCAGAAAACCACCGGGCCACGAAGGCACTGAAGCTTTCTTT
cdr3_aa: CARKPPGHEGTEAFF

v_call: TRBV28
d_call: TRBD1
clone_size: -
j_call: TRBJ1-2
cdr3_nt: TGTGCCAGCAGCCTATCGAGAAGACAGGGAGAAGGCTACACCTTC
cdr3_aa: CASSLSRRQGEGYTF

v_call: TRBV6-5
d_call: TRBD1
clone_size: -
j_call: TRBJ2-7
cdr3_nt: TGTGCCAGCAGTTACTCTGGACAGGGGGGCTACGAGCAGTACTTC
cdr3_aa: CASSYSGQGGYEQYF

v_call: TRBV6-5
d_call: TRBD1
clone_size: -
j_call: TRBJ1-1
cdr3_nt: TGTGCCAGCAGTCGCCCGACAGGGCTGAACACTGAAGCTTTCTTT
cdr3_aa: CASSRPTGLNTEAFF

v_call: TRBV6-5
d_call: -
clone_size: -
j_call: TRBJ1-5
cdr3_nt: TGTGCCAGCAGTTACTCAGGGGCAGGGGCTCAGCCCCAGCATTTT
cdr3_aa: CASSYSGAGAQPQHF

v_call: TRBV11-2
d_call: -
clone_size: -
j_call: TRBJ2-2
cdr3_nt: TGTGCCAGCAGCCACCGGTCCTCCCCCAACACCGGGGAGCTGTTTTTT
cdr3_aa: CASSHRSSPNTGELFF

v_call: TRBV10-3
d_call: -
clone_size: -
j_call: TRBJ2-3
cdr3_nt: TGTGCCATCACAGGACAGACCACAGATACGCAGTATTTT
cdr3_aa: CAITGQTTDTQYF

v_call: TRBV9
d_call: -
clone_size: -
j_call: TRBJ2-2
cdr3_nt: TGTGCCAGCAGACGCGGGGAGGCCACCGGGGAGCTGTTTTTT
cdr3_aa: CASRRGEATGELFF

v_call: TRBV30
d_call: TRBD1
clone_size: -
j_call: TRBJ2-7
cdr3_nt: TGTGCCTGGAGTACGGGACAGGGATACGAGCAGTACTTC
cdr3_aa: CAWSTGQGYEQYF

v_call: TRBV7-9
d_call: -
clone_size: -
j_call: TRBJ1-3
cdr3_nt: TGTGCCAGCAGTCTATCAGGTCCTAACTCTGGAAACACCATATATTTT
cdr3_aa: CASSLSGPNSGNTIYF

v_call: TRBV9
d_call: TRBD1
clone_size: -
j_call: TRBJ2-7
cdr3_nt: TGTGCCAGCAGCGTACATCCAGGGGGCTCTGAGTACGAGCAGTACTTC
cdr3_aa: CASSVHPGGSEYEQYF

v_call: TRBV19
d_call: -
clone_size: -
j_call: TRBJ2-1
cdr3_nt: TGTGCCAGTAGTATCGGCGGGACTCTCATCTTCTACAATGAGCAGTTCTTC
cdr3_aa: CASSIGGTLIFYNEQFF

v_call: TRBV28
d_call: -
clone_size: -
j_call: TRBJ1-4
cdr3_nt: TGTGCCAGCAGTCAGAATGAAAAACTGTTTTTT
cdr3_aa: CASSQNEKLFF

v_call: TRBV28
d_call: -
clone_size: -
j_call: TRBJ1-2
cdr3_nt: TGTGCCAGCAGTTTATTCGGGGGGGCCACCCCTATGGCTACCGGCTACACCTTC
cdr3_aa: CASSLFGGATPMATGYTF

v_call: TRBV30
d_call: -
clone_size: -
j_call: TRBJ2-3
cdr3_nt: TGTGCCTGGAGTACCGTTAGTAGCACAGATACGCAGTATTTT
cdr3_aa: CAWSTVSSTDTQYF

v_call: TRBV5-4
d_call: -
clone_size: -
j_call: TRBJ1-1
cdr3_nt: TGTGCCAGCAGCCCCATGGCTGGACAGATAGAAGCTTTCTTT
cdr3_aa: CASSPMAGQIEAFF

v_call: TRBV11-2
d_call: -
clone_size: -
j_call: TRBJ2-4
cdr3_nt: TGTGCCAGCAGCTTCATCCATCCCTTAGCCAAAAACATTCAGTACTTC
cdr3_aa: CASSFIHPLAKNIQYF

v_call: TRBV9
d_call: TRBD2
clone_size: -
j_call: TRBJ2-2
cdr3_nt: TGTGCCAGCAGCGTAGCTGCGGGAGCTGGTCACGGGGAGCTGTTTTTT
cdr3_aa: CASSVAAGAGHGELFF

v_call: TRBV29-1
d_call: TRBD1
clone_size: -
j_call: TRBJ1-5
cdr3_nt: TGCAGCGTCCGTGGACAGGGGGATCAGCCCCAGCATTTT
cdr3_aa: CSVRGQGDQPQHF

v_call: TRBV6-1
d_call: -
clone_size: -
j_call: TRBJ2-7
cdr3_nt: TGTGCCAGCAGTGGTAATTGGGACTTATACTACGAGCAGTACTTC
cdr3_aa: CASSGNWDLYYEQYF

v_call: TRBV14
d_call: -
clone_size: few
j_call: TRBJ1-1
cdr3_nt: TGTGCCAGCAGCCACAGGGAAGGGGTGTTCACTGAAGCTTTCTTT
cdr3_aa: CASSHREGVFTEAFF

v_call: TRBV9
d_call: -
clone_size: few
j_call: TRBJ1-1
cdr3_nt: TGTGCCAGCAGCGTAGGGCATTCGAACACTGAAGCTTTCTTT
cdr3_aa: CASSVGHSNTEAFF